This T cell receptor (beta chain) was sequenced in a study of CD8 T cells in ankylosing spondylitis. Study-wide results and limits: The study identified a TCR beta motif of about eight highly homologous variants that appeared characteristic of ankylosing spondylitis blood.

To note about this clonotype: Its specificity is not known.

In germline, CDR1 is WNHNN, CDR2 SYGVQD (reference sequence). Unmatched junction bases numbered 1, after V lost 0 bases and J lost 3 bases. The CDR3 extends over 15 amino acids. Researchers built TCR beta libraries using quantitative 5'-RACE with molecular barcodes. TCRdb redid the calling of the 5' RACE reads with MiXCR, one entry per CDR3 protein. Seen here are some 220,000 distinct CDR3 sequences, approximately 7.4% observed once, and the top ten hold over 12%. The clonotype originates from a male donor with ankylosing spondylitis. This chain connects TRBV10-1 to TRBJ1-1; 10 bases fit TRBD1. Sequencing was done on a sample of blood, either unsorted or a sorted T cell fraction (not recorded which). In DNA, the CDR3 is TGCGCCAGCAGTGAGTCGACAGGGGGCTACACTGAAGCTTTCTTT. Translating it yields CASSESTGGYTEAFF.